This paragraph covers one T cell receptor (beta chain) sequence. What it binds is unknown. The record originates from a study of OX40 agonist ivuxolimab in advanced cancers. Study-level information: Intravenous ivuxolimab at 0.01 to 10 mg/kg was given to patients every 2 weeks. Those treated in dose escalation had hepatocellular carcinoma, melanoma, renal cell cancer or head and neck cancer. General study points: Antigen specificity was not determined for the expanded peripheral T cells.

Libraries were prepared by immunoSEQ multiplex PCR; TCRdb keeps only in-frame clonotypes and omits some of them. The sample records roughly 26,000 clones, around three quarters being singletons. The trim removed 0 bases at V and 2 bases at J, leaving 11 bases unmatched. Per germline, CDR1 SGHNT and CDR2 YYREEE (reference sequence). CDR3 length equals 18 residues. Autoimmune disease history or systemic immunosuppression meant exclusion. The receptor was isolated from an adult with an advanced solid tumor such as melanoma, head and neck, liver or kidney cancer. The sample consisted of CD4+ or CD8+ T cells sorted from blood, taken in a trial of the OX40 agonist ivuxolimab. The chain uses TRBV5-4 and TRBJ2-3; 8 positions agree with TRBD2. As DNA, the CDR3 is TGTGCCAGCAGCTTGGATGGAGGTAGCGGGGTTTTCACAGATACGCAGTATTTT. It codes for CASSLDGGSGVFTDTQYF. Using reference TRBV5-4 and TRBJ2-3 for the parts outside the CDR3, the full variable domain is ETGVTQSPTHLIKTRGQQVTLRCSSQSGHNTVSWYQQALGQGPQFIFQYYREEENGRGNFPPRFSGLQFPNYSSELNVNALELDDSALYLCASSLDGGSGVFTDTQYFGPGTRLTVL.